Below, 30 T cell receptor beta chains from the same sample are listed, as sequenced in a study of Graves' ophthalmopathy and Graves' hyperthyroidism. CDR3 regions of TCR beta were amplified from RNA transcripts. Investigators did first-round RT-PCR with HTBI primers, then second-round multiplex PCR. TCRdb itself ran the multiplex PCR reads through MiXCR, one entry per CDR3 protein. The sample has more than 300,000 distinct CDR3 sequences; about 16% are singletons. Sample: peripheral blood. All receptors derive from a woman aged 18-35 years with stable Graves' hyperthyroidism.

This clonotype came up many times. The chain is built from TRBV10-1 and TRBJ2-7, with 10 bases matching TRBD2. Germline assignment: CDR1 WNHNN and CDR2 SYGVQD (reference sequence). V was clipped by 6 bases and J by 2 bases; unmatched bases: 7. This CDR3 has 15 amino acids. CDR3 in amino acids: CASSQLAGAAYEQYF. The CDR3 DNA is TGCGCCAGCAGCCAGCTAGCGGGGGCCGCCTACGAGCAGTACTTC.

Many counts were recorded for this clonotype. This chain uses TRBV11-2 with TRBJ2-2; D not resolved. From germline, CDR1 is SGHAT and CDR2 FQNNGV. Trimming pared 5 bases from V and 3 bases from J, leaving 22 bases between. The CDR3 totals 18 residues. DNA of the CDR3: TGTGCCAGCAGCATCAGGCGGTCGAAGCTAAGTGACACCGGGGAGCTGTTTTTT. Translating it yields CASSIRRSKLSDTGELFF.

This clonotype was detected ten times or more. The CDR3 sequence: CASSPGGPQHF. In DNA form, the CDR3 reads TGTGCCAGCAGCCCTGGAGGGCCCCAGCATTTT. The V call is TRBV6-2 or TRBV6-3, the J call TRBJ1-5, with D unclear. The germline V gene has CDR1 MNHEY and CDR2 SVGEGT. This CDR3 has 11 residues. Trimming pared 6 bases from V and 9 bases from J, leaving 9 bases between.

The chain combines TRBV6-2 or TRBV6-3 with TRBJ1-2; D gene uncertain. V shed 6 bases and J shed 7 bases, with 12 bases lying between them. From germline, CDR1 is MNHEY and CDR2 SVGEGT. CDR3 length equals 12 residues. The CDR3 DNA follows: TGTGCCAGCAGCCCTCCACATGCTGGCTACACCTTC. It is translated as CASSPPHAGYTF.

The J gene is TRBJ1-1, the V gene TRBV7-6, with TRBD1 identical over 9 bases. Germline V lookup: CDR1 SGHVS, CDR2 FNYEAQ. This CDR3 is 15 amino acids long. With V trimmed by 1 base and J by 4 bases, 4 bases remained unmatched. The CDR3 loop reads CASSLVSTGGTEAFF. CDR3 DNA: TGTGCCAGCAGCTTAGTGTCGACAGGGGGCACTGAAGCTTTCTTT.

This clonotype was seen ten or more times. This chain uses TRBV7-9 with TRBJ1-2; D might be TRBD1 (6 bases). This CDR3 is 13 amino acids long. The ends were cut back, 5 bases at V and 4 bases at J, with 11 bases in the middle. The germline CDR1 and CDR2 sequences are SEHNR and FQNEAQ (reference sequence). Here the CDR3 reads CASSTTGTYGYTF. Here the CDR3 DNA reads TGTGCCAGCAGCACCACAGGGACCTATGGCTACACCTTC. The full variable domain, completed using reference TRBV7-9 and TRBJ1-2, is DTGVSQNPRHKITKRGQNVTFRCDPISEHNRLYWYRQTLGQGPEFLTYFQNEAQLEKSRLLSDRFSAERPKGSFSTLEIQRTEQGDSAMYLCASSTTGTYGYTFGSGTRLTVV.

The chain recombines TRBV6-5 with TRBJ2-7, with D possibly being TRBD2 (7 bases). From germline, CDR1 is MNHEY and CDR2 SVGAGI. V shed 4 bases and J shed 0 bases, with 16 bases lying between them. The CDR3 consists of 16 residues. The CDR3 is CASSSPDRGASYEQYF. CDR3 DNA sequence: TGTGCCAGCAGTTCCCCGGATCGGGGGGCCTCCTACGAGCAGTACTTC.

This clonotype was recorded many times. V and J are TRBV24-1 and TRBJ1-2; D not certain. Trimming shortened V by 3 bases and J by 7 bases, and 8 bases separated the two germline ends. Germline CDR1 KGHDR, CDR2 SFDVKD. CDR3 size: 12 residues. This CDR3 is CATSDAVCGYTF. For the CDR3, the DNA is TGTGCCACCAGTGATGCGGTCTGTGGCTACACCTTC.

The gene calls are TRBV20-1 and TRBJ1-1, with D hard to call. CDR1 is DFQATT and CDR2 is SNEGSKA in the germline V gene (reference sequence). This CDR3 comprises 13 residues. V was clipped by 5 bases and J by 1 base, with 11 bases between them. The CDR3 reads CSAPGWTNTEAFF. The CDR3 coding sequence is TGCAGTGCTCCCGGTTGGACGAACACTGAAGCTTTCTTT.

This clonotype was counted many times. The DNA of the CDR3 is TGTGCCAGCAGCCTGTGGGGAGGCTCACCCCTCCACTTT. It codes for CASSLWGGSPLHF. The chain employs TRBV7-2 and TRBJ1-6; D not resolved. The CDR3 sequence is 13 residues long. Germline V gene lookup returns CDR1 SGHTA and CDR2 FQGNSA. V was pared by 5 bases and J by 10 bases, with 12 bases between.

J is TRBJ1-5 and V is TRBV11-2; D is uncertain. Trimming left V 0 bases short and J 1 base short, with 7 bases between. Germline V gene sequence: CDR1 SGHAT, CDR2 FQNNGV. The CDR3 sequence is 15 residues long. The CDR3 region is CASSLEQLSNQPQHF. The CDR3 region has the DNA TGTGCCAGCAGCTTAGAACAGTTAAGCAATCAGCCCCAGCATTTT.

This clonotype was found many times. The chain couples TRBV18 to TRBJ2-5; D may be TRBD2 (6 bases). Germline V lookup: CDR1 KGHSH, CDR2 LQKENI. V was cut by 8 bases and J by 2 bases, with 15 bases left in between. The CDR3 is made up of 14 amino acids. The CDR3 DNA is TGTGCCAGCACCCGGACTAATAATCAAGAGACCCAGTACTTC. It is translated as CASTRTNNQETQYF.

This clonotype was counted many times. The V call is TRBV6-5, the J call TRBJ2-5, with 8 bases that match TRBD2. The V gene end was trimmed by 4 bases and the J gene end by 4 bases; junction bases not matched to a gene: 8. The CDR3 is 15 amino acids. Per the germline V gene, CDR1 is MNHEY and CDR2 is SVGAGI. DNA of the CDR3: TGTGCCAGCAGTTTGAGAGCGGGAGTGAGAGAGACCCAGTACTTC. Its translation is CASSLRAGVRETQYF.

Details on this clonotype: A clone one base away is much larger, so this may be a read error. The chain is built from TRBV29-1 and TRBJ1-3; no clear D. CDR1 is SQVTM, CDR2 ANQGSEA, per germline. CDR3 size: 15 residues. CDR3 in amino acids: CSVVVGSSSRNTIYF. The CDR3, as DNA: TGCAGCGTTGTCGTCGGCTCAAGCTCTAGAAACACCATATATTTT.

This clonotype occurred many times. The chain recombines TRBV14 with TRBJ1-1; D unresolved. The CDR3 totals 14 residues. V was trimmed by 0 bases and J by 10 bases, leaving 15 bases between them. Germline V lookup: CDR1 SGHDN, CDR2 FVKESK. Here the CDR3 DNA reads TGTGCCAGCAGCCAAGACGGACTGGCAGATAGAGCTTTCTTT. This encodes CASSQDGLADRAFF.

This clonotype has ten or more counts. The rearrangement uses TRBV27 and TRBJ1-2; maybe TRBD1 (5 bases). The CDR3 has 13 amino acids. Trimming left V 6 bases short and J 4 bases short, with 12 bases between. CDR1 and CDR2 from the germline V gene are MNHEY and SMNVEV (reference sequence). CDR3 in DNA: TGTGCCAGCAGCCCGGGACGGGTCTATGGCTACACCTTC. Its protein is CASSPGRVYGYTF.

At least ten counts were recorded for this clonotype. The CDR3 DNA reads as TGTGCCAGTAGGACGGCTTACAATCAGCCCCAGCATTTT. Protein product: CASRTAYNQPQHF. This chain links TRBV19 with TRBJ1-5; no clear D gene. CDR3 size: 13 residues. Germline CDR1 LNHDA, CDR2 SQIVND (reference sequence). V gave up 6 bases and J gave up 3 bases, with 9 bases separating them.

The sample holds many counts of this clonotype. CDR3 bases: TGTGCCAGCAGCGTAGATGGCGGACCCAATCAGCCCCAGCATTTT. This codes for CASSVDGGPNQPQHF. The chain links TRBV9 to TRBJ1-5; D unclear. From germline, CDR1 is SGDLS and CDR2 YYNGEE. The V gene lost 0 bases and the J gene lost 3 bases, with 10 bases spanning the gap. This CDR3 region has 15 residues.

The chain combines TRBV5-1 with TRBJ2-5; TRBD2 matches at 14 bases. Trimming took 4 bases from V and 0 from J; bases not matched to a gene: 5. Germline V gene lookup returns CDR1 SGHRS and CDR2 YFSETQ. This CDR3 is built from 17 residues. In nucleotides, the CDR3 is TGCGCCAGCAGCCCTGGGACTAGCGGGGGAAACCAAGAGACCCAGTACTTC. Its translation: CASSPGTSGGNQETQYF.

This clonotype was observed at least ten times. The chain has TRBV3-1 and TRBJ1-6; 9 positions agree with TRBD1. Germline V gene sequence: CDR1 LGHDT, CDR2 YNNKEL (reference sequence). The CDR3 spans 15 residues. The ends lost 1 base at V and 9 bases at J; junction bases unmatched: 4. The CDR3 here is CASSQVRDRASPLHF. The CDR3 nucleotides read TGTGCCAGCAGCCAAGTCCGGGACAGGGCTTCACCCCTCCACTTT.

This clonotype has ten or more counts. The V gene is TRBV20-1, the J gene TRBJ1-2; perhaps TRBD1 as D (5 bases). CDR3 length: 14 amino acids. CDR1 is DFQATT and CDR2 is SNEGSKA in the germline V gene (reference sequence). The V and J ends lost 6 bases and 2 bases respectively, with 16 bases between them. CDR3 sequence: CSAGIQGLNYGYTF. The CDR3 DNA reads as TGCAGTGCGGGAATCCAGGGTCTAAACTATGGCTACACCTTC.

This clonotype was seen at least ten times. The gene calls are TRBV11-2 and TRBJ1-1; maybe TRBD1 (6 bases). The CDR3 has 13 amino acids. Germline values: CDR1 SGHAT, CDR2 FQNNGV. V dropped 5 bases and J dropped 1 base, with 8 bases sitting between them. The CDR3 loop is CASSEDRNTEAFF. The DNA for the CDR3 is TGTGCCAGCAGCGAGGACAGGAACACTGAAGCTTTCTTT.

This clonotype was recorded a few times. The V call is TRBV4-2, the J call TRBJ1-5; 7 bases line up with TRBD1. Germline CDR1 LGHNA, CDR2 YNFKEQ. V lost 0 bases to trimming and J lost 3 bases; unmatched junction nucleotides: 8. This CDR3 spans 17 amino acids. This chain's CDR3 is CASSQDRSGQVNQPQHF. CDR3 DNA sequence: TGTGCCAGCAGCCAAGATAGATCCGGACAGGTCAATCAGCCCCAGCATTTT.

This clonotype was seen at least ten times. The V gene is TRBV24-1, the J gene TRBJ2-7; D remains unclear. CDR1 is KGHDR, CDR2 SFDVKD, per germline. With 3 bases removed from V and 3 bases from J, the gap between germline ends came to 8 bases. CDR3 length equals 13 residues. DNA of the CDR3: TGTGCCACCAGTGATCCCTCCCTCTACGAGCAGTACTTC. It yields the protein CATSDPSLYEQYF.

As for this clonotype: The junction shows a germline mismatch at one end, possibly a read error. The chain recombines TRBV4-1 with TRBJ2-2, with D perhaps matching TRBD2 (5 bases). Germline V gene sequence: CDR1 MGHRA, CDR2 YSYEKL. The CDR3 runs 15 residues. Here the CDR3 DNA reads TGCGCCAGCAGCCAAGGTCTTTGGAACACCGGGGAGCTGTGTTTT. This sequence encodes CASSQGLWNTGELCF.

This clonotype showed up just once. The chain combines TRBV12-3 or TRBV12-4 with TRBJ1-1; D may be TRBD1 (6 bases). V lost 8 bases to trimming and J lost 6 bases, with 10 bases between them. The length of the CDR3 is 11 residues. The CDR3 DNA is TGTGCCAGCGTCCGGGGGCCTGAAGCTTTCTTT. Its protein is CASVRGPEAFF.

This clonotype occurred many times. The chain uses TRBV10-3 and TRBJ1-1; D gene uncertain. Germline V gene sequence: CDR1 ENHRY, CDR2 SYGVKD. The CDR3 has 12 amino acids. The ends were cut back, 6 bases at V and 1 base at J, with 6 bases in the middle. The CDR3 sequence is CAIRTANTEAFF. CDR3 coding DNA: TGTGCCATCAGAACAGCGAACACTGAAGCTTTCTTT.

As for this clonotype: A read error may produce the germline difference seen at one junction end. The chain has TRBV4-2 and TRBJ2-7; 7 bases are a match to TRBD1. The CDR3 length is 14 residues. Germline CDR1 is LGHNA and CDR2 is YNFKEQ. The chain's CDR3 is CAGSQEVWTGRQYF. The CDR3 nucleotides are TGTGCCGGCAGCCAAGAGGTCTGGACAGGCCGGCAGTACTTC.

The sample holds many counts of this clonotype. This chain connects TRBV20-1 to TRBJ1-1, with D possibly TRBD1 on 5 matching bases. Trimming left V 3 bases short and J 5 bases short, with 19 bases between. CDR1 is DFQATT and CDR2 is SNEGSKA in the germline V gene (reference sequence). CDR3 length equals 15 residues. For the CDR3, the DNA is TGCAGTGCTAGGGGGGGTTCGGGCTCGAGTACTGAAGCTTTCTTT. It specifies CSARGGSGSSTEAFF.

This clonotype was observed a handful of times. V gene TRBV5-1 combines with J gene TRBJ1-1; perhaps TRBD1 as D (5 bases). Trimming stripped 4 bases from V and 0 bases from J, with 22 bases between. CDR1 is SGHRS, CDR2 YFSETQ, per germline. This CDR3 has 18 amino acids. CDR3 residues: CASSPPPGLSIMNTEAFF. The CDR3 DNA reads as TGCGCCAGCAGCCCCCCTCCGGGACTGAGTATTATGAACACTGAAGCTTTCTTT.